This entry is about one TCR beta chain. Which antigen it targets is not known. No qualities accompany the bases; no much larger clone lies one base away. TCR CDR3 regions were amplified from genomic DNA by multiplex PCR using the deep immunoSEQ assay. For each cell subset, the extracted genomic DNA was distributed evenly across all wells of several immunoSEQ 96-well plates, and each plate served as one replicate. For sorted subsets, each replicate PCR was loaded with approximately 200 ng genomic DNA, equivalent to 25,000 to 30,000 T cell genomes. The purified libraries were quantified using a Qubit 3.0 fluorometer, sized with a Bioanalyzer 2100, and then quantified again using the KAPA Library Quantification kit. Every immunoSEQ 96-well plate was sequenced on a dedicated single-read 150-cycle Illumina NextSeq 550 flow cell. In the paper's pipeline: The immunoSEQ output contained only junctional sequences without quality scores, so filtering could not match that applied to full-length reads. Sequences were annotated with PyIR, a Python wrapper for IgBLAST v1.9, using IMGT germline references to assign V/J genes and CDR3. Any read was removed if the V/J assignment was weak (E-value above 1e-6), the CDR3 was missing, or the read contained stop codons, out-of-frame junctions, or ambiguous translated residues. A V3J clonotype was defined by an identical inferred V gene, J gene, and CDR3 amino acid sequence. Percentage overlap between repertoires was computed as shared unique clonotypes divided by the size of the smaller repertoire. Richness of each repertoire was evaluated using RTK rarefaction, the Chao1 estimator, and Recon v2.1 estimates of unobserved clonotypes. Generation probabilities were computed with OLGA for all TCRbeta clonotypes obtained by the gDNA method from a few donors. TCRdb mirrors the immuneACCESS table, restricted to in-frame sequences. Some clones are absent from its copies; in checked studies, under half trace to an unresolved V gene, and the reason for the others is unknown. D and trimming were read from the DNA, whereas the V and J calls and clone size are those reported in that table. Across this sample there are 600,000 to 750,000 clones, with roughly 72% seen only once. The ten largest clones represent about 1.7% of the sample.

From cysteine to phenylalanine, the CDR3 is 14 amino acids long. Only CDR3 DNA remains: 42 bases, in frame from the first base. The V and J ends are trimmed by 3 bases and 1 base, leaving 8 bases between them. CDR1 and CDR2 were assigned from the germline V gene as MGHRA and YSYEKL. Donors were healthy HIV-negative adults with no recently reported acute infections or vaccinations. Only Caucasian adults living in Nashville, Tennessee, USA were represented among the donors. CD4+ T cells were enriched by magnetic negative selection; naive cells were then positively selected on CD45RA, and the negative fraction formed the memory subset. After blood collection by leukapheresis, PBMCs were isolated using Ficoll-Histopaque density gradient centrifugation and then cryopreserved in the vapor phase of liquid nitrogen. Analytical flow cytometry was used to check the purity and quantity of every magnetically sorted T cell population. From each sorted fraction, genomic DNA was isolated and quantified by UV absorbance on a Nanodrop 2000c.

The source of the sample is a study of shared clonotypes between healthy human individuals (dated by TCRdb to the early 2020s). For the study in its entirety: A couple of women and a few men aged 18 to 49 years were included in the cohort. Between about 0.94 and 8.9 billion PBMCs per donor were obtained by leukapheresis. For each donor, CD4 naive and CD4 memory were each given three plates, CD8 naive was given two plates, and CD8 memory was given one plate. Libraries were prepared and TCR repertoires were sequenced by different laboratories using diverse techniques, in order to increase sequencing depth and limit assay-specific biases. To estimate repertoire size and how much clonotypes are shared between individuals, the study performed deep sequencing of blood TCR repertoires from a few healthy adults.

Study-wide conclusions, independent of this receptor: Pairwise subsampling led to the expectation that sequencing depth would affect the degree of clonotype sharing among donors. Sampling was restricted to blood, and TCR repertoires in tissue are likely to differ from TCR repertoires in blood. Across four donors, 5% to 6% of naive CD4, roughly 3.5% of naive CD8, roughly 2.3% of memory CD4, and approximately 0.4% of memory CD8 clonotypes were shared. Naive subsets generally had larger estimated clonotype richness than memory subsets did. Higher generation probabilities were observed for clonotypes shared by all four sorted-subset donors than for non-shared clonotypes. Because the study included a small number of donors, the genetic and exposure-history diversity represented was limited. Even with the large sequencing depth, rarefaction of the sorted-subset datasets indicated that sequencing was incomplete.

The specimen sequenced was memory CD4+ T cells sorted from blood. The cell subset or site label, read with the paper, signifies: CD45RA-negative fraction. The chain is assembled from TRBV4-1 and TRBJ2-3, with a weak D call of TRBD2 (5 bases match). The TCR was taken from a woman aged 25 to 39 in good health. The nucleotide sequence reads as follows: TGCGCCAGCAGCCAGGACTCAGGCACAGATACGCAGTATTTT. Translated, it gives CASSQDSGTDTQYF.